This TCR beta chain was sequenced in a study of blood T cell repertoires in COVID-19. Background on the study: Researchers got acute and convalescent COVID-19 samples from the United States, Italy and Spain. In each case, the material was cDNA or gDNA derived from T cells, B-cell-depleted T cells, or PBMCs.

Per germline, CDR1 MGHRA and CDR2 YSYEKL. The V and J ends lost 0 bases and 3 bases, in that order; junction bases with no gene match: 3. This CDR3 region has 17 residues. Study processing details: Nucleated cell counts were estimated from reference gene primer amplification. The assay was immunoSEQ multiplex PCR, and TCRdb's table has in-frame clones only and misses some. V and J calls and clone size are as listed in that table; D and trimming were resolved from the DNA. The data hold tens of thousands of clones, with approximately 88% observed a single time. Source material: peripheral blood. The TCR originated in a man in his fifties with active COVID-19. The chain has TRBV4-1 and TRBJ2-1, with 12 bases fitting TRBD2. The CDR3 spells CASSQDRTSGNYNEQFF. In DNA form, the CDR3 reads TGCGCCAGCAGCCAAGATCGGACTAGCGGGAACTACAATGAGCAGTTCTTC.